This is a list of T cell receptor beta chains from one sample in a study of beta chain features in type 1 diabetes. Data came from immunoSEQ multiplex PCR; TCRdb stores just in-frame clones and leaves some out. The table lists under 400,000 clones, approximately 12% of them singletons. Sequencing used naive CD4+ T cells from blood. The receptors derive from a man aged 18 to 35 in good health. Both conserved end residues are part of each CDR3. The D gene is left open where the match is weak. Part of the rows lack a size; the others show once, few, many or a class for expanded clones.

TGTGCCAGCAGCTTCTTGCGGCTGCCGGTGGAGACCCAGTACTTC CASSFLRLPVETQYF TRBJ2-5 NA TRBV11-3 NA
TGTGCCAGCAGTCCCTCTAGCTCCTACAATGAGCAGTTCTTC CASSPSSSYNEQFF TRBJ2-1 NA TRBV11-2 few
TGTGCCAGCAGCCCGCGGAACACAGATACGCAGTATTTT CASSPRNTDTQYF TRBJ2-3 NA TRBV7-9 NA
TGCGCCAGCAGCTTGGAGTCGGGGTCCTACAATGAGCAGTTCTTC CASSLESGSYNEQFF TRBJ2-1 NA TRBV5-1 few
TGTGCCAGCAGCTTGGGAGGGGGCAATTACAATGAGCAGTTCTTC CASSLGGGNYNEQFF TRBJ2-1 TRBD1 TRBV5-5 few
TGCGCCAGCAGCCCCCGGGCAGGGGTCACAGATACGCAGTATTTT CASSPRAGVTDTQYF TRBJ2-3 NA TRBV5-1 NA
TGTGCCAGCAGCTTAGATTCGCTAGCGGCTAGCACAGATACGCAGTATTTT CASSLDSLAASTDTQYF TRBJ2-3 TRBD2 TRBV7-2 few
TGTGCCAGCGGGGGGGGGCCCAGGTACGAGCAGTACTTC CASGGGPRYEQYF TRBJ2-7 NA TRBV6-5 NA
TGTGCCAGCAGCGGAGACAGCCAAGAGACCCAGTACTTC CASSGDSQETQYF TRBJ2-5 NA TRBV5-4 few
TGTGCCAGCAGTGAAAGTTGGGACAGACAAGGGGAGCAGTTCTTC CASSESWDRQGEQFF TRBJ2-1 TRBD1 TRBV25-1 few
TGTGCCAGCAGTCCTGGAGCGGGGAGGGAGACCCAGTACTTC CASSPGAGRETQYF TRBJ2-5 TRBD2 TRBV6-6 few
TGTGCCAGCAGCTTAGCGGAAGGGACAAGGCACAATGAGCAGTTCTTC CASSLAEGTRHNEQFF TRBJ2-1 NA TRBV11-1 few
TGTGCCAGCAGCGTAGCTGGCAGGATGAACACTGAAGCTTTCTTT CASSVAGRMNTEAFF TRBJ1-1 NA TRBV9 NA
TGTGCCAGCAGCGTAGACGGACAGGGGATCGCTGAAGCTTTCTTT CASSVDGQGIAEAFF TRBJ1-1 TRBD1 TRBV9 few
TGTGCCAGCAGCCTAGGAACAGGGACTGGAAACACCATATATTTT CASSLGTGTGNTIYF TRBJ1-3 NA TRBV7-2 NA
TGTGCCAGCAGCTCGTGGTCAGGCCACCCTGAAGCTTTCTTT CASSSWSGHPEAFF TRBJ1-1 NA TRBV7-3 NA
TGTGCCAGCAGCCTTTTCAATGAGCAGTTCTTC CASSLFNEQFF TRBJ2-1 NA TRBV7-2 few
TGTGCCAGCAGCTGGGGCGTCTCTGGGCCCCACGAGCAGTACTTC CASSWGVSGPHEQYF TRBJ2-7 NA TRBV7-9 few
TGTGCCAGCCTAAACAGGGTCAAGAACACCGGGGAGCTGTTTTTT CASLNRVKNTGELFF TRBJ2-2 NA TRBV28 few
TGTGCCAGCAGCTTGGCCCAACAGGCAAATTCACCCCTCCACTTT CASSLAQQANSPLHF TRBJ1-6 NA TRBV5-4 NA
TGTGCCATCACCCAGGGGGACAGAAACTATGGCTACACCTTC CAITQGDRNYGYTF TRBJ1-2 TRBD1 TRBV10-3 few
TGTGCCAGCAGCTTGGACAGGCAGAATCAGCCCCAGCATTTT CASSLDRQNQPQHF TRBJ1-5 NA TRBV5-4 NA
TGTGCCTGGAGTCCCCCCGTCCGGGCTAGCGGGAGAGGCGAGCAGTACTTC CAWSPPVRASGRGEQYF TRBJ2-7 TRBD2 TRBV30 NA
TGTGCCAGCAGCTTGACGGCACAAGGGGCAGATACGCAGTATTTT CASSLTAQGADTQYF TRBJ2-3 NA TRBV7-2 few
TGTGCCTGGAGCCTGGCTAGCGGGGGATACAATGAGCAGTTCTTC CAWSLASGGYNEQFF TRBJ2-1 TRBD2 TRBV30 NA
TGTGCCAGCAGCGACCACCAACGTTTAGCGGGGGGGCTAAATACGCAGTATTTT CASSDHQRLAGGLNTQYF TRBJ2-3 TRBD2 TRBV9 few
TGTGCCAGCAGAAAAGGACAGCCCCTGGGGTACGAGCAGTACTTC CASRKGQPLGYEQYF TRBJ2-7 NA TRBV6-5 NA
TGTGCCAGCAGCTTAGGTCTTCGGGGTAGGGACACCGGGGAGCTGTTTTTT CASSLGLRGRDTGELFF TRBJ2-2 NA TRBV7-2 few
TGTGCCAGCAGTTCGAGAACAGGGGTTAACACTGAAGCTTTCTTT CASSSRTGVNTEAFF TRBJ1-1 TRBD1 TRBV7-2 NA
TGTGCCAGCAGCTACCGGGACAGGGGAAGCCACGAGCAGTACTTC CASSYRDRGSHEQYF TRBJ2-7 TRBD1 TRBV7-9 NA
TGTGCCAGCACCCGACCCGGACAGGGGAGGAATGAGCAGTTCTTC CASTRPGQGRNEQFF TRBJ2-1 TRBD1 TRBV28 NA
TGCGCCAGCAGCCGGGGTTCCGGACAACAGGGGGACTATGGCTACACCTTC CASSRGSGQQGDYGYTF TRBJ1-2 TRBD1 TRBV4-1 few
TGCAGCGTTCTACAGGGGCCCGGCTATGGCTACACCTTC CSVLQGPGYGYTF TRBJ1-2 TRBD1 TRBV29-1 NA
TGTGCAAGTCGCGTATACAGGGGAGACTACAATGAGCAGTTCTTC CASRVYRGDYNEQFF TRBJ2-1 NA TRBV12-2 NA
TGTGCCAGCAGCCAAGCCTCGGACAGGGGACTCGCTGGGGCCAACGTCCTGACTTTC CASSQASDRGLAGANVLTF TRBJ2-6 TRBD1 TRBV4-2 NA